A single sample gave rise to the 9 T cell receptor beta chains below, sequenced in a study of CD8 T cells in ankylosing spondylitis. TCRdb redid the calling of the 5' RACE reads with MiXCR, one entry per CDR3 protein. Of some 200,000 distinct CDR3 sequences in the sample, around a quarter were seen once. Sequencing was done on a sample of blood, either unsorted or a sorted T cell fraction (not recorded which). These receptors all come from a male donor with ankylosing spondylitis or in good health (not recorded which).

The V call is TRBV20-1, the J call TRBJ2-1, with 8 bases that match TRBD2. This CDR3 is built from 13 residues. V shed 8 bases and J 2 bases; nucleotides not matched to a gene: 5. The V gene's germline CDR1 is DFQATT and CDR2 SNEGSKA (reference sequence). The CDR3 DNA sequence: TGCAGTTCCCCGGGACTAGCCTACAATGAGCAGTTCTTC. Protein product: CSSPGLAYNEQFF.

This rearrangement joins TRBV6-5 to TRBJ2-5; D gene ambiguous. CDR1 and CDR2 from the germline V gene are MNHEY and SVGAGI. Trimming removed 0 bases from V and 2 bases from J, with 7 bases in between. This CDR3 contains 14 residues. CDR3 in amino acids: CASSYSGIQETQYF. CDR3 sequence (DNA): TGTGCCAGCAGTTACTCTGGGATACAAGAGACCCAGTACTTC.

This clonotype was recorded many times. The chain couples TRBV6-6 to TRBJ2-7, with D uncertain. The V gene lost 5 bases and the J gene lost 6 bases, with 8 bases spanning the gap. Germline V gene data show CDR1 as MNHNY and CDR2 as SVGAGI (reference sequence). The CDR3 length is 11 residues. This CDR3 is CASSPSLEQYF. The CDR3 DNA reads as TGTGCCAGCAGTCCCTCGCTCGAGCAGTACTTC.

This clonotype showed up just a few times. The chain recombines TRBV7-2 with TRBJ2-3; 11 nucleotides agree with TRBD2. The CDR3 sequence is 15 residues long. V lost 3 bases, J lost 5 bases, and 4 bases stayed unmatched. The V gene's germline CDR1 is SGHTA and CDR2 FQGNSA. Here the CDR3 DNA reads TGTGCCAGCAGCTTTAGCGGGAGGGCCGGAGATACGCAGTATTTT. Translated: CASSFSGRAGDTQYF. Drawing the rest from reference TRBV7-2 and TRBJ2-3, the complete variable domain is GAGVSQSPSNKVTEKGKDVELRCDPISGHTALYWYRQSLGQGLEFLIYFQGNSAPDKSGLPSDRFSAERTGGSVSTLTIQRTQQEDSAVYLCASSFSGRAGDTQYFGPGTRLTVL.

There are a few counts of this clonotype. As DNA, the CDR3 is TGCAGTGCTAGAGGGACTAGGGGTCCAGAGACCCAGTACTTC. This encodes CSARGTRGPETQYF. The genes are TRBV20-1 and TRBJ2-5; TRBD2 agrees at 7 bases. J was trimmed by 4 bases and V by 1 base; bases with no gene match: 6. Germline V lookup: CDR1 DFQATT, CDR2 SNEGSKA (reference sequence). The CDR3 has 14 amino acids.

CDR3 DNA sequence: TGTGCCAGCAGCTTGTCTAGTGTTTACAATGAGCAGTTCTTC. It translates to CASSLSSVYNEQFF. This rearrangement joins TRBV7-2 to TRBJ2-1; D gene ambiguous. Germline V lookup: CDR1 SGHTA, CDR2 FQGNSA. V lost 3 bases to trimming and J lost 4 bases, with 10 bases between them. The CDR3 runs to 14 residues.

V gene TRBV7-2 combines with J gene TRBJ2-1; TRBD2 might be the D (6 bases). Germline loops: CDR1 SGHTA, CDR2 FQGNSA. The V end was cut by 5 bases, the J end by 4 bases, with 9 bases between. The CDR3 extends over 13 amino acids. CDR3 residues: CASSPGTYNEQFF. Written as DNA, the CDR3 is TGTGCCAGCAGCCCAGGGACTTACAATGAGCAGTTCTTC.

This clonotype was counted ten times or more. The chain is built from TRBV12-3 or TRBV12-4 and TRBJ2-2; D remains ambiguous. V lost 3 bases and J 4 bases, leaving 12 bases between the germline ends. This CDR3 has 15 residues. The CDR3: CASSFGGIGTGELFF. The CDR3 nucleotides read TGTGCCAGCAGTTTCGGTGGAATTGGCACCGGGGAGCTGTTTTTT.

This clonotype was counted many times. The chain carries TRBV5-4 and TRBJ2-3; 12 nucleotides match TRBD2. V shed 4 bases, J shed 4 bases, and the junction held 7 bases outside the gene matches. The CDR3 sequence is 16 residues long. Germline V gives CDR1 SGHNT, CDR2 YYREEE (reference sequence). The CDR3 sequence: CASSRRLAGVADTQYF. The CDR3 DNA sequence: TGTGCCAGCAGCCGACGACTAGCGGGAGTCGCAGATACGCAGTATTTT.